These 25 T cell receptor beta chains were all obtained from the same sample, sequenced in a study of CD8 T cells in ankylosing spondylitis. General observations from the study: There was a TCR beta motif, made of several highly homologous variants, that appeared characteristic of ankylosing spondylitis blood.

Using its own MiXCR run on the 5' RACE reads, TCRdb lists one record per CDR3 protein. This table has some 700,000 distinct CDR3 sequences, roughly 19% appearing once. Their cognate antigens are unknown. Sequences were obtained from blood, either unsorted or a sorted T cell fraction (not recorded which). The source of these receptors is a male donor with ankylosing spondylitis.

The V call is TRBV20-1, the J call TRBJ2-3; 12 positions agree with TRBD2. Germline-derived CDR1 and CDR2 are DFQATT and SNEGSKA (reference sequence). The length of the CDR3 is 15 residues. J lost 5 bases, V lost 0 bases, and 3 bases had no gene match. The CDR3 DNA sequence: TGCAGTGCTAGAGACCCGGGACTAGCGGGAGATACGCAGTATTTT. As protein: CSARDPGLAGDTQYF.

The chain joins TRBV12-3 or TRBV12-4 to TRBJ2-7; D not certain. Trimming shortened V by 10 bases and J by 2 bases, and 15 bases separated the two germline ends. The length of the CDR3 is 13 residues. For the CDR3, the DNA is TGTGCCACCGCACCCGGCAGGACCTACGAGCAGTACTTC. Translating gives CATAPGRTYEQYF.

In its sample, this clonotype was seen many times. The V and J genes are TRBV4-1 and TRBJ1-2, with 7 bases that match TRBD1. Trimming took 1 base from V and 6 from J; bases not matched to a gene: 2. CDR1 and CDR2 from the germline V gene are MGHRA and YSYEKL. This CDR3 has 13 residues. This chain's CDR3 is CASSQGTGDGYTF. The CDR3 bases are TGCGCCAGCAGCCAAGGAACAGGGGATGGCTACACCTTC.

This clonotype was seen only a few times. This chain joins TRBV15 and TRBJ2-7; 7 nucleotides align to TRBD2. This CDR3 is built from 15 residues. Germline V gene data show CDR1 as LNHNV and CDR2 as YYDKDF (reference sequence). Trimming took 0 bases from V and 7 from J; bases not matched to a gene: 9. The CDR3 DNA follows: TGTGCCACCAGCAGAGATTTCAGGGCAGCGGGGGAGCAGTACTTC. It translates to CATSRDFRAAGEQYF.

This clonotype was observed once. The junction departs from germline at one end; a sequencing error may be responsible. The gene calls are TRBV20-1 and TRBJ1-6; D is uncertain. Germline V gives CDR1 DFQATT, CDR2 SNEGSKA (reference sequence). The CDR3 length is 15 residues. The CDR3 coding sequence is TGCAGTGCAAGAGGGAGGTGGGGTTATAATTCACCCCTCCACTTT. Its protein is CSARGRWGYNSPLHF.

The V call is TRBV5-6, the J call TRBJ1-1, with a weak D call TRBD1 (5 bases). CDR1 and CDR2 (germline): SGHDT, YYEEEE. CDR3 size: 13 residues. The V and J ends lost 5 bases and 5 bases respectively, with 13 bases between them. The CDR3 nucleotides read TGTGCCAGCAGAGCTGGGGGGAGGACTGAAGCTTTCTTT. Amino acid sequence: CASRAGGRTEAFF.

At least ten counts were recorded for this clonotype. This chain connects TRBV6-5 to TRBJ2-3; no firm D call. Germline CDR1 reads MNHEY; CDR2 reads SVGAGI. V lost 4 bases and J 5 bases, leaving 4 bases between the germline ends. The CDR3 loop spans 11 amino acids. CDR3 in amino acids: CASSWGDTQYF. CDR3 nucleotides: TGTGCCAGCAGTTGGGGAGATACGCAGTATTTT.

The V and J genes are TRBV12-3 or TRBV12-4 and TRBJ2-3, with D perhaps matching TRBD1 (5 bases). V shed 4 bases and J shed 2 bases, with 16 bases lying between them. There are 16 residues in the CDR3. CDR3 nucleotides: TGTGCCAGCAGTTCTTCAGGGTGGTATAACACAGATACGCAGTATTTT. It translates to CASSSSGWYNTDTQYF.

A few counts support this clonotype. The J gene is TRBJ2-1, the V gene TRBV29-1, with D maybe TRBD1 (6 bases). The V end was cut by 4 bases, the J end by 0 bases, with 19 bases between. This CDR3 contains 17 residues. Germline CDR1 SQVTM, CDR2 ANQGSEA. The CDR3 protein is CSVVGLDSRFSYNEQFF. In DNA form, the CDR3 reads TGCAGCGTTGTGGGCTTGGACAGTCGATTCTCCTACAATGAGCAGTTCTTC.

The chain has TRBV20-1 and TRBJ2-5; 14 bases fit TRBD2. The CDR3 has 17 amino acids. Germline CDR1 reads DFQATT; CDR2 reads SNEGSKA (reference sequence). V lost 3 bases and J lost 4; bases outside the gene matches: 10. The CDR3 loop reads CSARATSGREGRETQYF. The CDR3 coding sequence is TGCAGTGCTAGGGCGACTAGCGGGAGGGAAGGGAGAGAGACCCAGTACTTC.

Only a few counts were recorded for this clonotype. The gene calls are TRBV20-1 and TRBJ2-7; TRBD2 agrees at 9 bases. V gave up 5 bases and J gave up 3 bases; unmatched junction bases: 11. The CDR3 covers 15 residues. From germline, CDR1 is DFQATT and CDR2 SNEGSKA (reference sequence). CDR3 sequence reads: CSARTSASGIYEQYF. Here the CDR3 DNA reads TGCAGTGCTCGGACCTCCGCTAGCGGGATCTACGAGCAGTACTTC.

This clonotype has just a few counts. The chain recombines TRBV11-1 with TRBJ2-5; 7 bases map to TRBD2. This CDR3 comprises 18 residues. Looked up from germline, CDR1 is SGHAT and CDR2 is FQDESV (reference sequence). V shed 1 base, J shed 2 bases, and the junction held 13 bases outside the gene matches. CDR3 residues: CASSLVLHTGGLQETQYF. CDR3 nucleotide sequence: TGTGCCAGCAGCTTAGTCTTGCACACCGGGGGGTTACAAGAGACCCAGTACTTC.

The chain combines TRBV24-1 with TRBJ2-6, with a tentative D call TRBD1 (5 bases). V was shortened by 10 bases and J by 2 bases, with 17 bases between the two germline ends. Germline-derived CDR1 and CDR2 are KGHDR and SFDVKD. The CDR3 sequence is 16 residues long. The CDR3 loop reads CATLGQTETGANVLTF. CDR3 nucleotide sequence: TGTGCCACGCTAGGACAAACGGAAACTGGGGCCAACGTCCTGACTTTC.

The chain carries TRBV15 and TRBJ2-7; 8 bases are shared with TRBD2. The J segment lost 3 bases and the V segment lost 0 bases, leaving 4 bases of the junction unmatched. CDR1 LNHNV and CDR2 YYDKDF come from the germline V gene (reference sequence). This CDR3 is 15 amino acids long. This CDR3 is CATSRDLRGGYEQYF. The CDR3 bases are TGTGCCACCAGCAGAGATCTACGGGGGGGCTACGAGCAGTACTTC.

CDR3 in DNA: TGCAGCGTCGACGGGGACAGGGGACACACAGATACGCAGTATTTT. Its translation is CSVDGDRGHTDTQYF. The chain is built from TRBV29-1 and TRBJ2-3; 10 bases are shared with TRBD1. CDR1 is SQVTM and CDR2 is ANQGSEA in the germline V gene. The ends lost 6 bases at V and 2 bases at J; junction bases unmatched: 8. CDR3 size: 15 residues.

This chain links TRBV27 with TRBJ1-2; tentatively, D is TRBD1 (6 bases). The V end lost 3 bases, the J end lost 4 bases, and 15 bases lay between the germline ends. Germline V gene data show CDR1 as MNHEY and CDR2 as SMNVEV (reference sequence). There are 15 residues in the CDR3. This CDR3 reads CASSFSNGGAYGYTF. The CDR3, as DNA: TGTGCCAGCAGTTTCTCCAACGGGGGGGCCTATGGCTACACCTTC.

The chain couples TRBV20-1 to TRBJ2-3; D gene unclear. V lost 0 bases and J lost 7, with 14 bases in between. This CDR3 region has 14 residues. Germline lookup yields CDR1 DFQATT and CDR2 SNEGSKA (reference sequence). The CDR3 here is CSARDFAIWNTQYF. The CDR3 DNA sequence: TGCAGTGCTAGAGACTTCGCTATCTGGAATACGCAGTATTTT.

In its sample, this clonotype was seen a few times. This rearrangement joins TRBV20-1 to TRBJ2-2, with 12 bases fitting TRBD2. J was trimmed by 6 bases and V by 4 bases; bases with no gene match: 6. CDR1 is DFQATT, CDR2 SNEGSKA, per germline (reference sequence). CDR3 size: 15 residues. The DNA for the CDR3 is TGCAGTGCTAATCTAGCGGGAGGGATGGCCGGGGAGCTGTTTTTT. Its translation: CSANLAGGMAGELFF.

This clonotype was recorded many times. The V and J genes are TRBV3-1 and TRBJ2-3, with 7 bases fitting TRBD1. V lost 4 bases, J lost 3 bases, and 1 base stayed unmatched. Per germline, CDR1 LGHDT and CDR2 YNNKEL (reference sequence). This CDR3 is built from 13 residues. The CDR3 DNA sequence: TGTGCCAGCAGCCGACAGGGTACAGATACGCAGTATTTT. Its protein product is CASSRQGTDTQYF.

The chain links TRBV20-1 to TRBJ1-1, with D tentatively TRBD1 (6 bases). There are 13 residues in the CDR3. Germline V gene data show CDR1 as DFQATT and CDR2 as SNEGSKA (reference sequence). The germline V and J ends were trimmed by 6 bases and 1 base, with 12 bases remaining between them. The CDR3 sequence is CSAPNRANTEAFF. CDR3 DNA sequence: TGCAGTGCCCCCAACAGGGCGAACACTGAAGCTTTCTTT.

This clonotype was recorded a few times. One junction end does not reproduce the germline sequence, and a read error may be involved. This sequence joins TRBV24-1 and TRBJ2-3; 9 bases fit TRBD2. Germline CDR1 reads KGHDR; CDR2 reads SFDVKD. The CDR3 loop spans 14 amino acids. CDR3 in amino acids: CATSEAGGPETQYF. DNA for the CDR3: TGTGCCACCAGTGAGGCGGGAGGGCCAGAGACGCAGTATTTT.

The chain links TRBV7-8 to TRBJ2-3, with 11 positions matching TRBD1. Trimming at V came to 3 bases and at J to 1 base, leaving 3 bases not matched to a gene. The CDR3 contains 16 residues. The germline CDR1 and CDR2 sequences are SGHVS and FQNEAQ. CDR3 loop: CASSLGGQGGTDTQYF. The CDR3 DNA reads as TGTGCCAGCAGCTTGGGGGGACAGGGGGGCACAGATACGCAGTATTTT.

The rearrangement links TRBV6-2 or TRBV6-3 to TRBJ2-3; D is unresolved. The CDR3 loop spans 13 amino acids. The V gene lost 2 bases and the J gene lost 6 bases, with 9 bases spanning the gap. CDR1 is MNHEY, CDR2 SVGEGT, per germline. CDR3 region: CASSYAHTDTQYF. CDR3 DNA sequence: TGTGCCAGCAGTTACGCCCATACGGATACGCAGTATTTT.

There are many counts of this clonotype. This chain joins TRBV12-3 or TRBV12-4 and TRBJ2-1, with no clear D. The V gene lost 9 bases and the J gene lost 8 bases, with 17 bases spanning the gap. The CDR3 is 13 amino acids. Here the CDR3 reads CASSSDPRHEQFF. The CDR3 nucleotides read TGTGCCAGTTCCTCGGACCCTCGGCATGAGCAGTTCTTC.

This clonotype was found many times. This chain uses TRBV29-1 with TRBJ2-7; no clear D gene. This CDR3 is 13 amino acids long. V lost 3 bases and J lost 2, with 11 bases in between. CDR1 and CDR2 from the germline V gene are SQVTM and ANQGSEA. The CDR3 here is CSVEAGGTYEQYF. CDR3 nucleotide sequence: TGCAGCGTTGAGGCAGGCGGTACCTACGAGCAGTACTTC.